Reported below is one T cell receptor (beta chain). This entry belongs to a study of shared T cell receptors in the human thymus. CDR3 size: 15 residues. V shed 0 bases and J shed 4 bases, with 12 bases lying between them. Looked up from germline, CDR1 is ENHRY and CDR2 is SYGVKD. Here immunoSEQ multiplex PCR was the method, and the copy in TCRdb shows in-frame clones only, minus some. The data hold more than 550,000 clones, with more than 75% observed a single time. These data are also associated with another study on human thymus T cells. That paper states: Thymus tissue for the work was resected from patients undergoing corrective heart surgery.

This receptor was taken from a boy in the first two years of life with a congenital heart defect. Input material: thymocytes. The rearrangement joins TRBV10-3 to TRBJ1-1; D perhaps matches TRBD1 (6 bases). CDR3 nucleotide sequence: TGTGCCATCAGTGAGTCGACGGACAGCGGCACTGAAGCTTTCTTT. Its protein is CAISESTDSGTEAFF.